This TCR beta chain was profiled in a study of T cell repertoires in cytomegalovirus infection. The V gene end was trimmed by 0 bases and the J gene end by 6 bases; junction bases not matched to a gene: 11. The germline gives CDR1 MGHRA, CDR2 YSYEKL. The CDR3 is 16 residues long. A remark on this clonotype: Antigen specificity is unknown.

Each CDR3 protein is one row after TCRdb ran MiXCR on the reads. Seen here are hundreds of thousands of distinct CDR3 sequences, roughly 46% observed once, and the top ten hold 43%. The clonotype comes from a human donor in good health (CMV status not recorded). Some clones in this sample may be carry-over from other donors' samples. The sequenced sample was cultured PBMCs, obtained from culture after CMV antigen stimulation. The chain recombines TRBV4-1 with TRBJ2-7; 7 bases fit TRBD2. For the CDR3, the DNA is TGCGCCAGCAGCCAAGATTGGCAGTTCAAGCGGGGCGAGCAGTACTTC. The encoded protein is CASSQDWQFKRGEQYF.